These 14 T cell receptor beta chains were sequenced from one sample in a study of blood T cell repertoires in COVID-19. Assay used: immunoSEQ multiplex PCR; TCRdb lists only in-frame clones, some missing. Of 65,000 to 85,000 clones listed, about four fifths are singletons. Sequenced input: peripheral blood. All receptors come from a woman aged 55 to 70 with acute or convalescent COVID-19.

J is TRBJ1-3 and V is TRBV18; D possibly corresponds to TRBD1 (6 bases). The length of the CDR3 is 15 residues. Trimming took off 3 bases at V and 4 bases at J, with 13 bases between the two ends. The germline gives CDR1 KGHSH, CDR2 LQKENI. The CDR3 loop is CASSPSPGHGNTIYF. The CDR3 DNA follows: TGTGCCAGCTCACCTTCTCCGGGACACGGAAACACCATATATTTT.

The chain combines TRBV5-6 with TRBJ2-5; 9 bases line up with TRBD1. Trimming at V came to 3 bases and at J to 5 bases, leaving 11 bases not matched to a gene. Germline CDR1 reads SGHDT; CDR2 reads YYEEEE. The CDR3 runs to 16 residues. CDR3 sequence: CASSSPGQGLLETQYF. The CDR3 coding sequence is TGTGCCAGCAGCTCGCCGGGACAGGGTCTTTTGGAGACCCAGTACTTC.

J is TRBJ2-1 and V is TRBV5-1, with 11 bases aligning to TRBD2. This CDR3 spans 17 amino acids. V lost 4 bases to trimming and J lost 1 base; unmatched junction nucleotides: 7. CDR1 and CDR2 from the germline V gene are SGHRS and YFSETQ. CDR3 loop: CASSIFGTSGSYNEQFF. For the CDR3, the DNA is TGCGCCAGCAGCATCTTCGGGACTAGCGGTTCCTACAATGAGCAGTTCTTC. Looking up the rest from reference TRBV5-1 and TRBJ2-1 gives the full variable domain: KAGVTQTPRYLIKTRGQQVTLSCSPISGHRSVSWYQQTPGQGLQFLFEYFSETQRNKGNFPGRFSGRQFSNSRSEMNVSTLELGDSALYLCASSIFGTSGSYNEQFFGPGTRLTVL.

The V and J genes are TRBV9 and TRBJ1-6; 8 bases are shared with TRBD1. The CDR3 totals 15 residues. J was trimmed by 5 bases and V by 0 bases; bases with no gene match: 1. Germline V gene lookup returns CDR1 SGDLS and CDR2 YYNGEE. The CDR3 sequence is CASSVAGQDNSPLHF. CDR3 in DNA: TGTGCCAGCAGCGTAGCGGGACAGGATAATTCACCCCTCCACTTT.

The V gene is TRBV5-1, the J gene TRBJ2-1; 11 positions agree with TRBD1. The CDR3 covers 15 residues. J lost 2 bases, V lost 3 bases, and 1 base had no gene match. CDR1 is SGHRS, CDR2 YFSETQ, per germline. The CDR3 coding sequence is TGCGCCAGCAGCTGGGACAGGGGGACCTACAATGAGCAGTTCTTC. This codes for CASSWDRGTYNEQFF. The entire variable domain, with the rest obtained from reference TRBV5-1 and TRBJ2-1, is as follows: KAGVTQTPRYLIKTRGQQVTLSCSPISGHRSVSWYQQTPGQGLQFLFEYFSETQRNKGNFPGRFSGRQFSNSRSEMNVSTLELGDSALYLCASSWDRGTYNEQFFGPGTRLTVL.

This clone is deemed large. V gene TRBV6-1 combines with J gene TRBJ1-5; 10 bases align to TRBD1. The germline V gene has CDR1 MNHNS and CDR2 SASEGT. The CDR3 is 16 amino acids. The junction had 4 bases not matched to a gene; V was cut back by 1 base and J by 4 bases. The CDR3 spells CASSEDPGQGNQPQHF. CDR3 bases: TGTGCCAGCAGTGAAGATCCGGGACAGGGGAATCAGCCCCAGCATTTT.

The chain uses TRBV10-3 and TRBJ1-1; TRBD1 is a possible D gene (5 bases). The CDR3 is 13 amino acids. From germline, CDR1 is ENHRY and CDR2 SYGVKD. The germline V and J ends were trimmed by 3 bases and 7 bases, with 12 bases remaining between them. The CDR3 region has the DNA TGTGCCATCAGTGAATGGGCAGGGAATGAAGCTTTCTTT. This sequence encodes CAISEWAGNEAFF.

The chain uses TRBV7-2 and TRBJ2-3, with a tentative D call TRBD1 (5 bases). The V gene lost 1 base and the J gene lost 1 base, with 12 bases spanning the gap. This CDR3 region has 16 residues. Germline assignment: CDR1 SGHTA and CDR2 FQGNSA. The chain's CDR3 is CASSLDDSSGTDTQYF. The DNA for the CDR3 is TGTGCCAGCAGCTTAGACGACAGCTCTGGCACAGATACGCAGTATTTT.

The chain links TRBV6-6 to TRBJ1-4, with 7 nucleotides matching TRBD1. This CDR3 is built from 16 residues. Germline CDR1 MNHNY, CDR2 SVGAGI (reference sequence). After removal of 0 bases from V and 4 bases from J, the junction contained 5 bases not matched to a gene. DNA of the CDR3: TGTGCCAGCAGTTACTCCGGGACAGTCCTTAATGAAAAACTGTTTTTT. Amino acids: CASSYSGTVLNEKLFF.

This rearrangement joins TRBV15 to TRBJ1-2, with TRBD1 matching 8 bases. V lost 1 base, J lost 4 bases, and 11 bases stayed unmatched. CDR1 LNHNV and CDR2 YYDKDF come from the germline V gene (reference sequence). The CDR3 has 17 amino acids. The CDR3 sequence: CATSRGPQDRALYGYTF. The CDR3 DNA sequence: TGTGCCACCAGCAGAGGGCCGCAGGACAGGGCTCTCTATGGCTACACCTTC.

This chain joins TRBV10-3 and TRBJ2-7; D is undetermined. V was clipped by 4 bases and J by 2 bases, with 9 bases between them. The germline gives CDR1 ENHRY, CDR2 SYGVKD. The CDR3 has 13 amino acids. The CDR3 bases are TGTGCCATCAGTGCGAACCCTACCTACGAGCAGTACTTC. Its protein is CAISANPTYEQYF.

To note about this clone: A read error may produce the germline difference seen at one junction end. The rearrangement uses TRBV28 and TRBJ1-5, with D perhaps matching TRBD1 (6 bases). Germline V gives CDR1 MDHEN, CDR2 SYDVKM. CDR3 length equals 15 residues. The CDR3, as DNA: TGTGCCAGCAGTCAAGAACAGGGTAGCCATCAGCCCCAGCATTTT. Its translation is CASSQEQGSHQPQHF. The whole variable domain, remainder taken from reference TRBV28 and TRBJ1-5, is DVKVTQSSRYLVKRTGEKVFLECVQDMDHENMFWYRQDPGLGLRLIYFSYDVKMKEKGDIPEGYSVSREKKERFSLILESASTNQTSMYLCASSQEQGSHQPQHFGDGTRLSIL.

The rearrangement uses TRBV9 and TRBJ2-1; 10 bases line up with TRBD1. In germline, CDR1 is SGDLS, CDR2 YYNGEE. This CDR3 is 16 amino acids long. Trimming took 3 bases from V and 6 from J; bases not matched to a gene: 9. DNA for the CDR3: TGTGCCAGCAGCGCGGGACAGGGGACAGCTGGCAATGAGCAGTTCTTC. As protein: CASSAGQGTAGNEQFF.

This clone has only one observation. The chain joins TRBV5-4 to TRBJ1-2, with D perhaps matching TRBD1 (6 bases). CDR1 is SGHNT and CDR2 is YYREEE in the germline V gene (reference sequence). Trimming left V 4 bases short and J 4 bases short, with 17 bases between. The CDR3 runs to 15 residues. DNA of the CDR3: TGTGCCAGCAGCACGGGACAAGACAGACGCTATGGCTACACCTTC. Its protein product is CASSTGQDRRYGYTF.